Many counts were recorded for the clone carrying this T cell receptor (beta chain). Its antigen is not identified. V trimming: 0 bases; J trimming: 4 bases; junction bases outside the gene matches: 4. Per the germline V gene, CDR1 is SGHRS and CDR2 is YFSETQ. The CDR3 runs to 14 residues. These data belong to a study of response to subunit inactivated influenza vaccine. Study-wide points: The authors put forward the suggestion that each seasonal influenza vaccination may bring in only a limited number of new T cells.

TCRdb independently ran MiXCR on the RT-PCR reads; one entry per CDR3 protein. This table holds some 480,000 distinct CDR3 sequences, roughly 11% found once. The chain combines TRBV5-1 with TRBJ2-7; TRBD2 matches at 7 bases. Material: PBMCs from blood, obtained 40 to 50 days after vaccination. The clonotype comes from a man aged 50 to 60 who received an inactivated influenza vaccine. CDR3 DNA: TGCGCCAGCAGCTTGGGACTAGCCTCGTACGAGCAGTACTTC. This codes for CASSLGLASYEQYF.